Following are 17 T cell receptor beta chains from one sample sequenced in a study of T cell responses to AZD1222 COVID-19 vaccine. The table came from immunoSEQ multiplex PCR; TCRdb's copy has only in-frame clones and leaves some out. The sample lists some 50,000 clones, 70% to 85% occurring once. This material consisted of peripheral blood, taken on day 0 of AZD1222 vaccination. Receptors were obtained from an adult in good health.

The rearrangement uses TRBV6-1 and TRBJ1-5; D is ambiguous. V lost 4 bases to trimming and J lost 2 bases, with 9 bases between them. The CDR3 extends over 14 amino acids. Germline V lookup: CDR1 MNHNS, CDR2 SASEGT. The CDR3 nucleotides are TGTGCCAGCAGTGGGGAGGCCGGCAATCAGCCCCAGCATTTT. Encoded protein: CASSGEAGNQPQHF.

The chain has TRBV29-1 and TRBJ2-7; D remains unclear. Between the trimmed V and J ends, which lost 1 base and 5 bases, there was a span of 6 bases. The CDR3 is 11 residues long. Germline-derived CDR1 and CDR2 are SQVTM and ANQGSEA. The CDR3 DNA sequence: TGCAGCGTTGAAGGTTGGAACGAGCAGTACTTC. It encodes CSVEGWNEQYF.

The J gene is TRBJ2-7, the V gene TRBV2; TRBD2 matches 12 bases. V trimming: 1 base; J trimming: 4 bases; junction bases outside the gene matches: 2. CDR3 size: 15 residues. In germline, CDR1 is SNHLY, CDR2 FYNNEI. CDR3 residues: CASSEGLAGGYEQYF. The CDR3, as DNA: TGTGCCAGCAGTGAAGGGCTAGCGGGAGGGTACGAGCAGTACTTC.

About this clone itself: Other DNA sequences in this specimen translate into the identical CDR3. The chain employs TRBV19 and TRBJ1-5; D remains ambiguous. The length of the CDR3 is 14 residues. The V and J ends lost 4 bases and 5 bases respectively, with 12 bases between them. Germline V gene data show CDR1 as LNHDA and CDR2 as SQIVND (reference sequence). The CDR3 sequence: CASSRAGRDQPQHF. CDR3 bases: TGTGCCAGTAGTAGGGCAGGCCGGGATCAGCCCCAGCATTTT.

This chain links TRBV9 with TRBJ2-3; TRBD2 matches at 8 bases. Per the germline V gene, CDR1 is SGDLS and CDR2 is YYNGEE. The V gene end was trimmed by 3 bases and the J gene end by 3 bases; junction bases not matched to a gene: 6. CDR3 length: 15 residues. CDR3 in DNA: TGTGCCAGCAGCGATGTCCGGGAGGGGACAGATACGCAGTATTTT. It codes for CASSDVREGTDTQYF. Drawing the rest from reference TRBV9 and TRBJ2-3, the complete variable domain is DSGVTQTPKHLITATGQRVTLRCSPRSGDLSVYWYQQSLDQGLQFLIQYYNGEERAKGNILERFSAQQFPDLHSELNLSSLELGDSALYFCASSDVREGTDTQYFGPGTRLTVL.

The CDR3 protein is CASTVLDRGNQPQHF. The CDR3 DNA reads TGTGCCAGCACAGTTTTAGACAGGGGCAATCAGCCCCAGCATTTT. The chain employs TRBV2 and TRBJ1-5; 7 bases are shared with TRBD1. This CDR3 has 15 amino acids. With V trimmed by 7 bases and J by 2 bases, 8 bases remained unmatched. Germline loops: CDR1 SNHLY, CDR2 FYNNEI.

The chain recombines TRBV11-2 with TRBJ2-1; D is possibly TRBD2 (6 bases). In germline, CDR1 is SGHAT, CDR2 FQNNGV. CDR3 length: 16 residues. The V gene lost 6 bases and the J gene lost 7 bases, with 22 bases spanning the gap. In nucleotides, the CDR3 is TGTGCCAGCAGTCCCCGCCTCGGGACTTTGCTGAATGAGCAGTTCTTC. Its protein product is CASSPRLGTLLNEQFF.

The sample holds one count of this clone. The V gene is TRBV3-1 (or the pseudogene TRBV3-2), the J gene TRBJ2-1, with 11 bases matching TRBD2. From germline, CDR1 is LGHDT and CDR2 YNNKEL (reference sequence). V gave up 4 bases and J gave up 3 bases; unmatched junction bases: 5. The CDR3 sequence is 16 residues long. CDR3 sequence reads: CASSPSGRQYYNEQFF. The DNA of the CDR3 is TGTGCCAGCAGCCCTAGCGGGAGGCAATACTACAATGAGCAGTTCTTC.

This clone was observed once. The rearrangement links TRBV28 to TRBJ1-2; perhaps TRBD1 as D (6 bases). The germline gives CDR1 MDHEN, CDR2 SYDVKM. Trimming took off 5 bases at V and 0 bases at J, with 22 bases between the two ends. CDR3 length: 18 residues. The CDR3 DNA sequence: TGTGCCAGCAGTCCTTTACTGACAGGCTTGGAGGCTAACTATGGCTACACCTTC. It codes for CASSPLLTGLEANYGYTF.

The chain employs TRBV7-9 and TRBJ2-4; tentatively, D is TRBD2 (6 bases). From germline, CDR1 is SEHNR and CDR2 FQNEAQ (reference sequence). The CDR3 runs 17 residues. Trimming shortened V by 5 bases and J by 8 bases, and 25 bases separated the two germline ends. This CDR3 is CASSRAPGTALRDIQYF. CDR3 bases: TGTGCCAGCAGCCGAGCGCCCGGGACTGCCCTCCGAGACATTCAGTACTTC.

The chain links TRBV19 to TRBJ1-5, with 7 bases identical to TRBD1. Unmatched junction bases numbered 6, after V lost 5 bases and J lost 2 bases. This CDR3 has 15 amino acids. Germline assignment: CDR1 LNHDA and CDR2 SQIVND (reference sequence). The CDR3 sequence: CASSSTGNGNQPQHF. The DNA for the CDR3 is TGTGCCAGTAGTTCGACAGGGAATGGCAATCAGCCCCAGCATTTT.

The gene calls are TRBV27 and TRBJ2-2, with 13 positions matching TRBD2. The CDR3 is 18 residues long. In germline, CDR1 is MNHEY, CDR2 SMNVEV (reference sequence). Unmatched junction bases numbered 10, after V lost 6 bases and J lost 3 bases. The CDR3: CASSRLAGGPADTGELFF. The CDR3 nucleotides are TGTGCCAGCAGCCGACTAGCGGGAGGACCTGCTGACACCGGGGAGCTGTTTTTT.

The chain joins TRBV3-1 (or the pseudogene TRBV3-2) to TRBJ1-3; D is ambiguous. The CDR3 has 13 residues. CDR1 and CDR2 from the germline V gene are LGHDT and YNNKEL (reference sequence). V was clipped by 4 bases and J by 0 bases, with 4 bases between them. The CDR3 loop reads CASSLRSGNTIYF. CDR3 bases: TGTGCCAGCAGCCTACGCTCTGGAAACACCATATATTTT.

This clone was seen once. V gene TRBV19 combines with J gene TRBJ1-5; D might be TRBD1 (5 bases). In germline, CDR1 is LNHDA, CDR2 SQIVND (reference sequence). V shed 3 bases and J shed 7 bases, with 10 bases lying between them. CDR3 length: 13 residues. The CDR3 loop reads CASSIQGKQPQHF. The CDR3 region has the DNA TGTGCCAGTAGTATTCAGGGTAAACAGCCCCAGCATTTT.

This chain links TRBV19 with TRBJ2-4; 10 bases are a match to TRBD2. The CDR3 totals 18 residues. V lost 2 bases to trimming and J lost 8 bases; unmatched junction nucleotides: 15. The V gene's germline CDR1 is LNHDA and CDR2 SQIVND (reference sequence). Here the CDR3 DNA reads TGTGCCAGTAGTATAATGGTTGGGTGGTCTAGCGGGAGTTACATTCAGTACTTC. Its translation: CASSIMVGWSSGSYIQYF.

V usage is TRBV3-1 (or the pseudogene TRBV3-2) and J usage is TRBJ1-2, with 10 bases aligning to TRBD1. V shed 7 bases, J shed 6 bases, and the junction held 11 bases outside the gene matches. The CDR3 extends over 15 amino acids. Germline CDR1 LGHDT, CDR2 YNNKEL (reference sequence). CDR3 protein: CASNRQGASSHGYTF. CDR3 in DNA: TGTGCCAGCAACCGACAGGGGGCTTCGTCGCATGGCTACACCTTC.

The CDR3 nucleotides are TGTGCCAGCAGTTTACCCGGGACTAGCGCAAATCAGTACTTC. Encoded protein: CASSLPGTSANQYF. V is TRBV28 and J is TRBJ2-7, with TRBD2 matching 10 bases. Looked up from germline, CDR1 is MDHEN and CDR2 is SYDVKM. Trimming at V came to 2 bases and at J to 10 bases, leaving 8 bases not matched to a gene. The CDR3 has 14 amino acids.